The 19 T cell receptor beta chains below come from one sample, sequenced in a study of control samples from healthy donors and cancer patients (dated by TCRdb to 2018 to 2020). The library relied on the immunoSEQ multiplex PCR assay. TCRdb limited this immuneACCESS table to in-frame rearrangements with V and J called. A share of clones is missing; checked studies link under half to unresolved V genes, and the rest is unexplained. Here the sample has approximately 50,000 clones; 95% occur a single time. Less than 2.5% of the sample is held by the ten biggest clonotypes. The source material was blood. These receptor sequences come from a man aged 25-40 years in good health.

The rearrangement links TRBV4-1 to TRBJ2-6; D not resolved. With 4 bases removed from V and 4 bases from J, the gap between germline ends came to 11 bases. This CDR3 has 15 amino acids. In germline, CDR1 is MGHRA, CDR2 YSYEKL. CDR3: CASSPPTGGANVLTF. CDR3 nucleotides: TGCGCCAGCAGCCCCCCGACTGGGGGGGCCAACGTCCTGACTTTC.

The CDR3 sequence: CASSPQGLNQPQHF. The CDR3 DNA is TGTGCCAGCTCACCACAGGGGCTGAATCAGCCCCAGCATTTT. The V call is TRBV18, the J call TRBJ1-5, with a tentative D call TRBD1 (5 bases). This CDR3 contains 14 residues. Trimming stripped 1 base from V and 4 bases from J, with 8 bases between. The germline V gene encodes CDR1 KGHSH and CDR2 LQKENI. Full variable domain (rest looked up from reference TRBV18 and TRBJ1-5): NAGVMQNPRHLVRRRGQEARLRCSPMKGHSHVYWYRQLPEEGLKFMVYLQKENIIDESGMPKERFSAEFPKEGPSILRIQQVVRGDSAAYFCASSPQGLNQPQHFGDGTRLSIL.

This chain connects TRBV5-5 to TRBJ2-7; 9 nucleotides align to TRBD2. V trimming: 1 base; J trimming: 3 bases; junction bases outside the gene matches: 5. This CDR3 spans 15 amino acids. Germline loops: CDR1 SGHKS, CDR2 YYEKEE (reference sequence). The CDR3 sequence: CASSLLAGTIYEQYF. The CDR3 nucleotides read TGTGCCAGCAGCTTGCTAGCGGGGACTATCTACGAGCAGTACTTC.

This clone was counted between two and nine times. The V gene is TRBV12-3 or TRBV12-4, the J gene TRBJ2-1; D is perhaps TRBD2 (6 bases). The CDR3 loop spans 11 amino acids. V was shortened by 5 bases and J by 10 bases, with 9 bases between the two germline ends. CDR3 in amino acids: CASSTSREQFF. In DNA, the CDR3 is TGTGCCAGCAGTACTAGCCGGGAGCAGTTCTTC.

This chain joins TRBV7-3 and TRBJ2-6; D gene ambiguous. CDR1 and CDR2 from the germline V gene are SGHTA and FQGTGA. The CDR3 extends over 15 amino acids. Trimming stripped 0 bases from V and 0 bases from J, with 3 bases between. CDR3 region: CASSLTSSGANVLTF. The CDR3 bases are TGTGCCAGCAGCTTAACCAGCTCTGGGGCCAACGTCCTGACTTTC.

The V and J genes are TRBV28 and TRBJ1-2, with D unresolved. Trimming removed 2 bases at V and 2 bases at J, with 6 bases between. The CDR3 has 13 residues. The germline V gene encodes CDR1 MDHEN and CDR2 SYDVKM. The chain's CDR3 is CASSLEQNYGYTF. The CDR3 nucleotides read TGTGCCAGCAGTTTAGAACAGAACTATGGCTACACCTTC.

The chain uses TRBV27 and TRBJ2-7; D may correspond to TRBD1 or TRBD2 (8 bases each). This CDR3 is built from 18 residues. Germline assignment: CDR1 MNHEY and CDR2 SMNVEV (reference sequence). The ends were cut back, 6 bases at V and 3 bases at J, with 27 bases in the middle. This CDR3 reads CASSLGTGQAGDLYEQYF. The CDR3 coding sequence is TGTGCCAGCAGCCTTGGGACAGGCCAAGCGGGGGATCTCTACGAGCAGTACTTC.

CDR3 in DNA: TGTGCCAGCTATGGGACTAGCGGGATTTCTTTATCGAACACCGGGGAGCTGTTTTTT. Amino acids: CASYGTSGISLSNTGELFF. V is TRBV28 and J is TRBJ2-2, with 13 bases identical to TRBD2. Germline V gives CDR1 MDHEN, CDR2 SYDVKM. The V gene end was trimmed by 8 bases and the J gene end by 0 bases; junction bases not matched to a gene: 12. The CDR3 is 19 residues long.

The rearrangement links TRBV14 to TRBJ2-2; no definite D call. The CDR3 runs 15 residues. V was pared by 3 bases and J by 0 bases, with 8 bases between. The V gene's germline CDR1 is SGHDN and CDR2 FVKESK. The CDR3 DNA sequence: TGTGCCAGCAGCCATGGGTCATCGAACACCGGGGAGCTGTTTTTT. It specifies CASSHGSSNTGELFF.

V is TRBV18 and J is TRBJ2-7, with 7 bases matching TRBD1. This CDR3 comprises 15 residues. Germline V gene data show CDR1 as KGHSH and CDR2 as LQKENI. The trim removed 0 bases at V and 4 bases at J, leaving 6 bases unmatched. The CDR3 sequence is CASSPPTGIKYEQYF. The CDR3, as DNA: TGTGCCAGCTCACCACCGACAGGGATAAAGTACGAGCAGTACTTC.

This sequence joins TRBV7-2 and TRBJ2-2; D is unresolved. The CDR3 has 15 residues. Trimming pared 3 bases from V and 5 bases from J, leaving 13 bases between. The germline gives CDR1 SGHTA, CDR2 FQGNSA. CDR3 nucleotide sequence: TGTGCCAGCAGCTTTCAGTCCCGGTTGACCGGGGAGCTGTTTTTT. Residues: CASSFQSRLTGELFF.

J is TRBJ1-2 and V is TRBV14; no clear D gene. The CDR3 loop spans 15 amino acids. CDR1 SGHDN and CDR2 FVKESK come from the germline V gene. The germline V and J ends were trimmed by 0 bases and 3 bases, with 11 bases remaining between them. The CDR3, as DNA: TGTGCCAGCAGCCAAGATCGAGCCAGAGACTATGGCTACACCTTC. It encodes CASSQDRARDYGYTF.

Turning to this clone: The same CDR3 is also encoded by other DNA sequences in this sample. This rearrangement joins TRBV6-5 to TRBJ2-1, with no clear D. Trimming shortened V by 0 bases and J by 4 bases, and 4 bases separated the two germline ends. The germline V gene has CDR1 MNHEY and CDR2 SVGAGI. CDR3 size: 13 residues. This CDR3 reads CASSYSVYNEQFF. CDR3 coding DNA: TGTGCCAGCAGTTACTCGGTGTACAATGAGCAGTTCTTC.

This sequence joins TRBV19 and TRBJ2-7; TRBD1 aligns across 10 bases. V gave up 6 bases and J gave up 6 bases; unmatched junction bases: 14. This CDR3 region has 16 residues. From germline, CDR1 is LNHDA and CDR2 SQIVND (reference sequence). CDR3 nucleotides: TGTGCCAGTAGCGCTCGTCCGGGACAGGGGACGGGCGAGCAGTACTTC. This codes for CASSARPGQGTGEQYF.

J is TRBJ1-2 and V is TRBV6-5, with 7 bases aligning to TRBD1. The J segment lost 3 bases and the V segment lost 6 bases, leaving 10 bases of the junction unmatched. This CDR3 comprises 15 residues. Germline V lookup: CDR1 MNHEY, CDR2 SVGAGI. The CDR3 is CASRRPGGLDYGYTF. In DNA form, the CDR3 reads TGTGCCAGCAGACGGCCAGGGGGATTAGACTATGGCTACACCTTC.

The chain couples TRBV6-1 to TRBJ2-2, with 12 bases identical to TRBD2. The junction had 14 bases not matched to a gene; V was cut back by 3 bases and J by 6 bases. The CDR3 has 19 amino acids. Germline V gives CDR1 MNHNS, CDR2 SASEGT. The CDR3: CASSEAGLAGRVIAGELFF. Written as DNA, the CDR3 is TGTGCCAGCAGTGAGGCGGGACTAGCGGGTAGGGTGATCGCCGGGGAGCTGTTTTTT.

The chain has TRBV6-5 and TRBJ2-7; TRBD2 is a possible D gene (5 bases). Trimming took off 4 bases at V and 4 bases at J, with 11 bases between the two ends. The V gene's germline CDR1 is MNHEY and CDR2 SVGAGI. CDR3 size: 13 residues. The CDR3 bases are TGTGCCAGCAGTTTGGGAGACTCTTACGAGCAGTACTTC. Its protein product is CASSLGDSYEQYF.

The rearrangement links TRBV7-2 to TRBJ1-4; D unresolved. Deletions cut 2 bases from V and 6 bases from J, with 7 bases between. This CDR3 is built from 13 residues. In germline, CDR1 is SGHTA, CDR2 FQGNSA. CDR3 sequence reads: CASSLNTDEKLFF. The CDR3, as DNA: TGTGCCAGCAGCTTAAATACAGATGAAAAACTGTTTTTT.

CDR3 DNA: TGTGCCAGCAGACCGGACAGAGCTAACTATGGCTACACCTTC. It yields the protein CASRPDRANYGYTF. The rearrangement joins TRBV27 to TRBJ1-2; D is possibly TRBD1 (6 bases). V was trimmed by 6 bases and J by 0 bases, leaving 11 bases between them. Germline V gene sequence: CDR1 MNHEY, CDR2 SMNVEV (reference sequence). The CDR3 contains 14 residues.